The clone carrying this T cell receptor (beta chain) occurred once. Antigen specificity is unknown. Method: immunoSEQ multiplex PCR; TCRdb's copy keeps in-frame clones and lacks some. The sample records 13,000 to 15,000 clones, roughly 87% being singletons. CDR3 length: 14 amino acids. Deletions cut 1 base from V and 7 bases from J, with 14 bases between. The germline CDR1 and CDR2 sequences are LNHDA and SQIVND (reference sequence). Every patient relapsed after autologous stem cell transplantation, and brentuximab vedotin exposure varied. Complete response, partial response or progressive disease made up the best responses. The entry originates in a study of PD-1 blockade in classical Hodgkin lymphoma. Study-wide points: By C4D1, diversity of CD4+ TCRs had risen significantly, whereas that of CD8+ TCRs had not. The baseline diversity of complete responders showed similarity to that of newly diagnosed patients.

This rearrangement joins TRBV19 to TRBJ2-7; TRBD2 is a possible D gene (6 bases). This sequence originates from a human donor with classical Hodgkin lymphoma. Material: peripheral blood mononuclear cells (PBMCs), obtained at baseline. This CDR3 is CASSIAGDPREQYF. The CDR3 DNA reads as TGTGCCAGTAGTATAGCGGGAGACCCCCGGGAGCAGTACTTC.